These T cell receptor beta chains were read from a single sample in a study of glioma-infiltrating T cells. MiXCR, run by TCRdb on the multiplex PCR reads, gives a single entry per CDR3 protein. The table lists fewer than 500,000 distinct CDR3 sequences, about two fifths of them singletons. Material for sequencing was glioma tissue, nonneoplastic brain tissue, or PBMCs (not recorded which). The receptors derive from a human donor with low-grade glioma or glioblastoma, undergoing nonglioma brain surgery, or in good health (not recorded which). Each CDR3 is given with its conserved first and last residue. The D gene is left open where the match is weak. The size entry is marked missing in some rows and otherwise reads once, few, many or a size class.

. TRBJ2-7 TRBV28 12 . CASYHKSYEQYF TGTGCCAGCTACCACAAATCCTACGAGCAGTACTTC
few TRBJ1-5 TRBV6-6 18 . CASSYSQGPLYSNQPQHF TGTGCCAGCAGTTACTCACAGGGCCCCCTCTATAGCAATCAGCCCCAGCATTTT
. TRBJ2-3 TRBV10-3 15 TRBD2 CAISGAGTGTDTQYF TGTGCCATCAGTGGAGCGGGGACGGGCACAGATACGCAGTATTTT
few TRBJ1-2 TRBV28 12 TRBD1 CASSKTGLGYTF TGTGCCAGCAGCAAGACAGGGCTTGGCTACACCTTC
. TRBJ2-6 TRBV25-1 14 . CASRIDPGANVLTF TGTGCCAGCAGGATCGATCCGGGGGCCAACGTCCTGACTTTC
many TRBJ1-5 TRBV6-1 11 . CASSGDQPQHF TGTGCCAGCAGTGGGGATCAGCCCCAGCATTTT
. TRBJ2-3 TRBV3-1 13 . CASRGTPRDTQYF TGTGCCAGTCGGGGGACCCCCAGAGATACGCAGTATTTT
. TRBJ1-1 TRBV5-1 16 . CASSLAREAVNTEAFF TGCGCCAGCAGCTTGGCGAGGGAGGCGGTGAACACTGAAGCTTTCTTT
. TRBJ2-1 TRBV4-1 15 TRBD2 CASGQGTSGYNEQFF TGCGCCAGCGGCCAGGGGACTAGCGGATACAATGAGCAGTTCTTC
many TRBJ2-1 TRBV15 13 . CATSQGEHNEQFF TGTGCCACCAGCCAGGGAGAGCACAATGAGCAGTTCTTC
. TRBJ2-3 TRBV10-3 14 . CAISEKGGPYEQYF TGTGCCATCAGTGAGAAGGGAGGCCCCTACGAGCAGTATTTT
few TRBJ1-5 TRBV29-1 13 . CSVGAGVNQPQHF TGCAGCGTTGGAGCAGGGGTCAATCAGCCCCAGCATTTT
. TRBJ2-1 TRBV20-1 13 . CSATVDADDEQFF TGCAGTGCTACGGTGGACGCCGACGATGAGCAGTTCTTC
. TRBJ2-7 TRBV27 15 . CASSPIGFGSHGQYF TGTGCCAGCAGCCCCATCGGGTTCGGGTCTCACGGGCAGTACTTC
. TRBJ1-1 TRBV14 16 . CASRQGPGFMNTEAFF TGTGCCAGCAGACAAGGGCCAGGATTCATGAACACTGAAGCTTTCTTT
few TRBJ2-3 TRBV4-1 17 . CASSQDVGGDSTDTQYF TGCGCCAGCAGCCAAGATGTCGGAGGGGATAGCACAGATACGCAGTATTTT
. TRBJ1-6 TRBV25-1 15 . CASSEGQGPNSPLHF TGTGCCAGCAGTGAAGGGCAGGGACCTAATTCACCCCTCCACTTT
few TRBJ1-2 TRBV12-3/TRBV12-4 15 TRBD1 CASSPTGTGIYGYTF TGTGCCAGCAGTCCAACCGGGACAGGGATCTATGGCTACACCTTC
few TRBJ2-1 TRBV20-1 13 . CSAPGYLTNEQFF TGCAGTGCTCCGGGATATCTCACCAATGAGCAGTTCTTC
. TRBJ2-1 TRBV7-2 15 TRBD2 CASSSTSGRPGEQFF TGTGCCAGCAGCTCGACTAGCGGGAGGCCGGGTGAGCAGTTCTTC
. TRBJ1-1 TRBV25-1 12 . CASRGAGAEAFF TGTGCCAGCAGAGGGGCGGGCGCTGAAGCTTTCTTT
few TRBJ1-5 TRBV28 16 . CASSPRVGPYNQPQHF TGTGCCAGCAGTCCCAGGGTGGGGCCGTACAATCAGCCCCAGCATTTT
once TRBJ1-4 TRBV19 17 TRBD1 CASSPFPLDRHGERLFF TGTGCCAGTAGTCCCTTCCCATTGGACAGGCACGGCGAAAGACTGTTTTTT
. TRBJ1-5 TRBV20-1 15 . CSARDRTASNQPQHF TGCAGTGCTAGAGATCGGACGGCTAGCAATCAGCCCCAGCATTTT
many TRBJ2-7 TRBV28 12 TRBD1 CASSSDRGEQYF TGTGCCAGCAGTTCGGACAGGGGCGAGCAGTACTTC
. TRBJ2-1 TRBV29-1 14 TRBD1 CSVLTGGTYNEQFF TGCAGCGTCCTGACAGGGGGAACCTACAATGAGCAGTTCTTC
few TRBJ1-2 TRBV7-8 15 TRBD1 CASSWGQTTRYGYTF TGTGCCAGCAGCTGGGGACAGACCACTCGCTATGGCTACACCTTC
many TRBJ2-1 TRBV28 16 TRBD2 CASREPGLAGGNEQFF TGTGCCAGCAGAGAACCGGGACTAGCGGGCGGGAATGAGCAGTTCTTC
. TRBJ2-3 TRBV27 18 TRBD2 CASSPLAGLAGGTDTQYF TGTGCCAGCAGTCCCCTAGCGGGACTAGCGGGCGGCACAGATACGCAGTATTTT
many TRBJ1-1 TRBV27 17 TRBD1 CASSPSSRDSENTEAFF TGTGCCAGCAGTCCCTCGTCCCGGGACAGTGAGAACACTGAAGCTTTCTTT
. TRBJ1-5 TRBV3-1 15 . CASSQVVGSNQPQHF TGTGCCAGCAGCCAAGTTGTAGGGAGCAATCAGCCCCAGCATTTT
many TRBJ2-1 TRBV20-1 11 . CSARGDREQFF TGCAGTGCTAGAGGAGACAGAGAGCAGTTCTTC
few TRBJ2-1 TRBV9 17 TRBD2 CASSENPLAGKYNEQFF TGTGCCAGCAGCGAAAATCCCCTAGCGGGAAAGTACAATGAGCAGTTCTTC
. TRBJ2-1 TRBV7-2 13 . CASSSAGKNEQFF TGTGCCAGCAGCTCAGCAGGGAAGAATGAGCAGTTCTTC
many TRBJ2-7 TRBV4-3 13 . CASSQELLGEQYF TGCGCCAGCAGCCAAGAACTACTAGGCGAGCAGTACTTC
many TRBJ2-7 TRBV6-1 15 TRBD1 CASSEIGQGPYEQYF TGTGCCAGCAGTGAAATCGGACAGGGCCCTTACGAGCAGTACTTC
. TRBJ1-5 TRBV5-4 14 . CASSLQYSNQSQHF TGTGCCAGCAGTCTCCAGTATAGCAATCAGTCCCAGCATTTT
many TRBJ2-3 TRBV20-1 16 TRBD2 CSARVIAGGPADTQYF TGCAGTGCTAGAGTCATAGCGGGAGGGCCCGCAGATACGCAGTATTTT
few TRBJ2-1 TRBV6-5 18 . CASSYLSGSPSSYNEQFF TGTGCCAGCAGTTACCTTTCTGGCAGTCCTAGCTCCTACAATGAGCAGTTCTTC
. TRBJ2-7 TRBV28 15 . CVSSFVPVASYEQYF TGTGTCAGCAGTTTTGTCCCAGTCGCCTCCTACGAGCAGTACTTC
few TRBJ2-3 TRBV7-2 14 . CASSPIYTTDTQYF TGTGCCAGCAGCCCCATATACACCACAGATACGCAGTATTTT
. TRBJ2-1 TRBV4-3 15 TRBD2 CASGRGLAGYNEQFF TGCGCCAGCGGCCGCGGGCTAGCGGGGTACAATGAGCAGTTCTTC
few TRBJ1-1 TRBV7-9 13 . CASSSQAGVEAFF TGTGCCAGCAGCTCACAGGCGGGGGTTGAAGCTTTCTTT
few TRBJ2-3 TRBV19 15 . CASSIGTRYTDTQYF TGTGCCAGTAGTATCGGGACCAGATACACAGATACGCAGTATTTT
few TRBJ2-1 TRBV7-2 16 . CASSLWTASSYNEQFF TGTGCCAGCAGCCTTTGGACCGCGAGCTCCTACAATGAGCAGTTCTTC
. TRBJ2-1 TRBV7-9 15 . CASSLTQYRANEQFF TGTGCCAGCAGCCTCACCCAGTATAGGGCTAATGAGCAGTTCTTC
many TRBJ2-2 TRBV27 13 . CASSSWQVGELFF TGTGCCAGCAGTTCTTGGCAGGTCGGGGAGCTGTTTTTT
. TRBJ2-1 TRBV28 12 . CASSGRVSWGFF TGTGCCAGCAGCGGTAGAGTTTCATGGGGGTTCTTC
few TRBJ2-2 TRBV15 13 . CATSREYTGELFF TGTGCCACCAGCAGAGAGTACACCGGGGAGCTGTTTTTT
few TRBJ2-5 TRBV20-1 14 . CSARDSHREETQYF TGCAGTGCTAGAGATAGCCATAGGGAGGAGACCCAGTACTTC
many TRBJ1-1 TRBV28 15 . CASSFGGEGGTEAFF TGTGCCAGCAGTTTTGGAGGAGAAGGAGGCACTGAAGCTTTCTTT
. TRBJ1-1 TRBV27 12 . CASSKLNNEAFF TGTGCCAGCAGCAAGCTAAACAATGAAGCTTTCTTT
few TRBJ1-2 TRBV28 15 . CASSPRVGANYGYTF TGTGCCAGCAGCCCTCGCGTAGGAGCTAACTATGGCTACACCTTC
. TRBJ1-2 TRBV6-2/TRBV6-3 15 . CASITRNIPNYGYTF TGTGCCAGCATTACCCGCAACATACCCAACTATGGCTACACCTTC